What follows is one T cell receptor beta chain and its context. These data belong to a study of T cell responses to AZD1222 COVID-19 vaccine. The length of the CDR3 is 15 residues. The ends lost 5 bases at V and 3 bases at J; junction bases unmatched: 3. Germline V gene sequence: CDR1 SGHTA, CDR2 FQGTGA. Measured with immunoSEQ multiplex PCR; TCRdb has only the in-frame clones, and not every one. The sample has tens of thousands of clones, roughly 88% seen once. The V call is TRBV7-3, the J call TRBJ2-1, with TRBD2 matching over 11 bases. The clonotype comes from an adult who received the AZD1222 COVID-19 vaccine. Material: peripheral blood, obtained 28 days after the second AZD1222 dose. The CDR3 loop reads CASSQTSGDYNEQFF. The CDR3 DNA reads TGTGCCAGCAGCCAGACTAGCGGGGACTACAATGAGCAGTTCTTC.